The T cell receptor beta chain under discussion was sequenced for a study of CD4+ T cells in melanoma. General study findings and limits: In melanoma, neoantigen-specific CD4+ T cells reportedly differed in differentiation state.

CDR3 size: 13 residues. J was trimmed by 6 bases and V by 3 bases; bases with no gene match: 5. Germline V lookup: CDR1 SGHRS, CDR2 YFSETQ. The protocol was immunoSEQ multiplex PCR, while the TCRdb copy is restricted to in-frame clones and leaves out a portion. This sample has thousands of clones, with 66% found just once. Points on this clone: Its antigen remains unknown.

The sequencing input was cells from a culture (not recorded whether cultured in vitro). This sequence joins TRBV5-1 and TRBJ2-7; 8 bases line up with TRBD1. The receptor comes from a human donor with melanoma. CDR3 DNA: TGCGCCAGCAGCTCGACAGGGGATCTCGAGCAGTACTTC. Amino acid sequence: CASSSTGDLEQYF.